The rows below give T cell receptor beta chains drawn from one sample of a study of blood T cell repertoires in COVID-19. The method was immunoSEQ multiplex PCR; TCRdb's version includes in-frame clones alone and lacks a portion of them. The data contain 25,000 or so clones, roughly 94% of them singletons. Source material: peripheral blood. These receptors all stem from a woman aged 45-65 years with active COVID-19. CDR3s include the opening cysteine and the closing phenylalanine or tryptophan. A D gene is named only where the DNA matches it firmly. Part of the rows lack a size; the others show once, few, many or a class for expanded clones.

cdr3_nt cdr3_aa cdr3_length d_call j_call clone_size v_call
TGCACCAGCAGCCAGTCCAGGGGTTGGAGCAATCAGCCCCAGCATTTT CTSSQSRGWSNQPQHF 16 NA TRBJ1-5 NA TRBV1
TGTGCCAGCAGCGTCACAGGGGACTCCTACAATGAGCAGTTCTTC CASSVTGDSYNEQFF 15 TRBD1 TRBJ2-1 NA TRBV9
TGTGCCAGCAGTTCCCCCCCTGGACAGGGAAGTGGCAATGAGCAGTTCTTC CASSSPPGQGSGNEQFF 17 TRBD1 TRBJ2-1 NA TRBV28
TGTGCCAGCAGCGGTACAGGGCTAGAGACCCAGTACTTC CASSGTGLETQYF 13 NA TRBJ2-5 NA TRBV11-2
TGTGCCAGCAGCTCCTCCGGGACAGTGGATACGCAGTATTTT CASSSSGTVDTQYF 14 TRBD1 TRBJ2-3 NA TRBV7-9
TGTGCCAGCAGTAAGGGGCTCGTAGCTTTGAACACTGAAGCTTTCTTT CASSKGLVALNTEAFF 16 NA TRBJ1-1 NA TRBV2
TGCGCCAGCAGCTCCGGACAGGGGGCAGGGGGAACTGAAGCTTTCTTT CASSSGQGAGGTEAFF 16 TRBD1 TRBJ1-1 NA TRBV5-1
TGTGCCAGCAGTTTATGGGGAGGACAGGGAAAAAGAAGTAACTATGGCTACACCTTC CASSLWGGQGKRSNYGYTF 19 TRBD1 TRBJ1-2 NA TRBV28
TGCGCCAGCAGCCAAGGACTAGCGGGGGTGAGAGCCAAAAACATTCAGTACTTC CASSQGLAGVRAKNIQYF 18 TRBD2 TRBJ2-4 once TRBV4-1
TGTGCCAGCAGTTTGAGGAACGGTGGCTATGGCTACACCTTC CASSLRNGGYGYTF 14 NA TRBJ1-2 NA TRBV28
TGTGCTAGTGGTTTGGAAGGGGGCCAAGCTTTCTTT CASGLEGGQAFF 12 TRBD1 TRBJ1-1 once TRBV12-5
TGTGCCAGCACGAGGTCCGGGACAGGGGGTTTCTACGAGCAGTACTTC CASTRSGTGGFYEQYF 16 TRBD1 TRBJ2-7 NA TRBV28
TGTGCCAGCAGCTTTCGGGGATACAATGAGCAGTTCTTC CASSFRGYNEQFF 13 NA TRBJ2-1 NA TRBV7-9
TGCGCCAGCAGTTTAACCGGGACTACCCTTATTGAGCAGTTCTTC CASSLTGTTLIEQFF 15 TRBD2 TRBJ2-1 NA TRBV5-1
TGCAGTGCTAGTAACACCCATTCCCACGAGCAGTACTTC CSASNTHSHEQYF 13 NA TRBJ2-7 NA TRBV20-1
TGTGCCAGCAGCCAAGGACAGGGGGCTTTCAATGAGCAGTTCTTC CASSQGQGAFNEQFF 15 TRBD1 TRBJ2-1 NA TRBV11-3
TGTGCCAGCAGCCAAGGGGGCAGCAATCAGCCCCAGCATTTT CASSQGGSNQPQHF 14 NA TRBJ1-5 NA TRBV3-1/TRBV3-2
TGTGCCAGCAGCCCTGGACAGGGGGAAACTGAAGCTTTCTTT CASSPGQGETEAFF 14 TRBD1 TRBJ1-1 NA TRBV3-1/TRBV3-2
TGTGCCAGCAGTAATAGCGGGAGCCGTGAGCAGTTCTTC CASSNSGSREQFF 13 TRBD2 TRBJ2-1 NA TRBV2
TGTGCCAGCAGCGTAAGGGACTACCACACCGGGGAGCTGTTTTTT CASSVRDYHTGELFF 15 TRBD2 TRBJ2-2 NA TRBV9
TGTGCCAGCAGTTACTCAGGGGGAATGAACACTGAAGCTTTCTTT CASSYSGGMNTEAFF 15 NA TRBJ1-1 NA TRBV6-6
TGTGCCAGCAGTACGTCCCGGGACAGGGTGAATGAAAAACTGTTTTTT CASSTSRDRVNEKLFF 16 TRBD1 TRBJ1-4 NA TRBV6-2/TRBV6-3
TGTGCCAGCAGACCTCCAGGGGAGAATTTAGATACGCAGTATTTT CASRPPGENLDTQYF 15 NA TRBJ2-3 NA TRBV5-4
TGCAGCGTTGATTTTGGACTAGCGGGAGGCAATGAGCAGTTCTTC CSVDFGLAGGNEQFF 15 TRBD2 TRBJ2-1 once TRBV29-1
TGTGCCAGCAGCATCGGACAGGGGGCCTACGAGCAGTACTTC CASSIGQGAYEQYF 14 TRBD1 TRBJ2-7 NA TRBV9
TGTGCCAGCACCCAGGGTCGGGTGCGAGGCGGGAGGGCCTTGGAGCAGTTCTTC CASTQGRVRGGRALEQFF 18 TRBD2 TRBJ2-1 NA TRBV27
TGTGCCAGCAGTGACGGGGGGGGCTCCTACAATGAGCAGTTCTTC CASSDGGGSYNEQFF 15 TRBD2 TRBJ2-1 NA TRBV25-1
TGTGCCAGCAGCTTAGACGTCAGGGGATATGATGGCTACACCTTC CASSLDVRGYDGYTF 15 NA TRBJ1-2 NA TRBV7-6
TGCGCCAGCATCGGCCTATCGGAGAATGAGCAGTTCTTC CASIGLSENEQFF 13 NA TRBJ2-1 NA TRBV5-1
TGTGCCAGCAGCCCGGGGGAAGGGAAATCCATAGGTGGCTACACCTTC CASSPGEGKSIGGYTF 16 NA TRBJ1-2 NA TRBV5-4
TGCGCCAGCAGCTTAGCGGGAGGGGGCACAGATACGCAGTATTTT CASSLAGGGTDTQYF 15 TRBD2 TRBJ2-3 NA TRBV5-1
TGTGCCAGCAGCGCCCGCCCGACTGGAACTATGGGCTACACCTTC CASSARPTGTMGYTF 15 NA TRBJ1-2 NA TRBV13
TGCAGTGCTAGTGGGGCGGGCAAGCAGTTCTTC CSASGAGKQFF 11 NA TRBJ2-1 NA TRBV20-1
TGTGCCAGCAGCTTTAGCGGGATCTCCTACAATGAGCAGTTCTTC CASSFSGISYNEQFF 15 TRBD2 TRBJ2-1 NA TRBV7-8
TGTGCCAGCAGCTTGAGACAGGTGCTCTCTGGCTACACCTTC CASSLRQVLSGYTF 14 NA TRBJ1-2 NA TRBV11-2
TGTGCCAGCAGAGGGGGGGGACAGGTGAAGAACAATGAGCAGTTCTTC CASRGGGQVKNNEQFF 16 NA TRBJ2-1 once TRBV4-2
TGTGCCAGCAGACGACAGGGTACAGATACGCAGTATTTT CASRRQGTDTQYF 13 TRBD1 TRBJ2-3 once TRBV27
TGTGCCAGCAGAAAAACTCTCACTAGCACAGATACGCAGTATTTT CASRKTLTSTDTQYF 15 NA TRBJ2-3 NA TRBV28
TGTGCCAGCAGTTTTCCCGGTGGCGGGAGGGGAGAGCAGTACTTC CASSFPGGGRGEQYF 15 TRBD2 TRBJ2-7 NA TRBV28
TGTGCCAGCAGTCGGCAGGAGGGAGGCCAAGAGACCCAGTACTTC CASSRQEGGQETQYF 15 NA TRBJ2-5 NA TRBV27
TGTGCCAGCAGTTTTAGCACCAGCGCGTCTAGCGAGCAGTACTTC CASSFSTSASSEQYF 15 NA TRBJ2-7 NA TRBV27
TGTGCCAGCAGTTTAGGCGCGACCGGAGATAGCGAGCAGTACTTC CASSLGATGDSEQYF 15 NA TRBJ2-7 NA TRBV27
TGTGCCAGCAGTGAACATCAGGGGAATCTCGCGCGGGGCTACACCTTC CASSEHQGNLARGYTF 16 NA TRBJ1-2 NA TRBV2
TGTGCCAGCACCGTTGCGGATACAAGGACTAGCGGGAGGGGGTTGACCGGGGAGCTGTTTTTT CASTVADTRTSGRGLTGELFF 21 TRBD2 TRBJ2-2 NA TRBV27
TGCGCCAGCAGCCAAGTCCCTAGCTCCTATAATTCACCCCTCCACTTT CASSQVPSSYNSPLHF 16 NA TRBJ1-6 NA TRBV4-1